This T cell receptor beta chain was sequenced in a study of CD8 T cells in Susac syndrome. Between the trimmed V and J ends, which lost 3 bases and 0 bases, there was a span of 8 bases. The CDR3 is 13 residues long. Germline V CDR1 and CDR2: DFQATT, SNEGSKA (reference sequence). Overall study findings and caveats: Clonal expansion involving Susac CD8+ cells peaked in TEMRA cells and active patients.

Random-hexamer reverse transcription was applied to about 0.5 to 1 ug RNA. One entry per CDR3 protein results from TCRdb running MiXCR on the immunoSEQ multiplex PCR reads. Of 120,000 or so distinct CDR3 sequences listed, about 95% are singletons. In regard to this clonotype: As yet, its antigen is unknown.

Sequences were obtained from CD8+ T cells from PBMCs. The source is a human donor with Susac syndrome. The J gene is TRBJ1-2, the V gene TRBV20-1, with D possibly being TRBD1 (5 bases). The CDR3 DNA reads TGCAGTGCTAGGGACACCTCTAACTATGGCTACACCTTC. This codes for CSARDTSNYGYTF.